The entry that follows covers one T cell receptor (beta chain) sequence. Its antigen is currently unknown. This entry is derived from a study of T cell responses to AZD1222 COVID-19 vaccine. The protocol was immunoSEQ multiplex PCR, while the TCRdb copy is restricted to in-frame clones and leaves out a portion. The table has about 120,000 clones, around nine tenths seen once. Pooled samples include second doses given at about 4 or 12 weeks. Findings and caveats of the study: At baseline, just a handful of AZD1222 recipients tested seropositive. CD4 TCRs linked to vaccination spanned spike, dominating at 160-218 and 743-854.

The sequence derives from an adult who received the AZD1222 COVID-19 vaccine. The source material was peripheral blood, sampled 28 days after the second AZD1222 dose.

CDR3 sequence reads: CASSIRPPTIREWTLQPQHF. CDR3 coding DNA: TGTGCCAGTAGTATTCGCCCCCCGACCATCCGGGAATGGACCCTTCAGCCCCAGCATTTT. The chain carries TRBV19 and TRBJ1-5; D gene uncertain. This CDR3 has 20 amino acids. V lost 3 bases to trimming and J lost 6 bases, with 30 bases between them. CDR1 and CDR2 (germline): LNHDA, SQIVND (reference sequence).